This T cell receptor beta chain was identified during a study of shared clonotypes between healthy human individuals. Study-wide points: Naive subsets generally had larger estimated richness than memory subsets. Naive CD4 clonotypes overlapped across a handful of donors at about 5%.

An even split of each subset's genomic DNA across several immunoSEQ plates was performed. Clones were sequenced by immunoSEQ multiplex PCR, and TCRdb holds only the in-frame ones, with some missing. The profile shows some 1,100,000 clones, 78% of them singletons. The study separated CD4+ cells into CD45RA+ naive and CD45RA-negative memory subsets. This clone appeared a few times. Its antigen is not known. This receptor was obtained from a man aged 18 to 29 in good health. Some clones in this sample may be carry-over from other donors' samples. The source material was memory CD4+ T cells from PBMCs. Subset meaning: CD45RA-negative fraction.

The CDR3 nucleotides are TGCGCCAGCCGACTTACCGGGACGTCCACTGAAGCTTTCTTT. This translates into CASRLTGTSTEAFF. The V and J genes are TRBV5-1 and TRBJ1-1; D possibly corresponds to TRBD1 (5 bases). CDR3 length: 14 residues. The V end lost 7 bases, the J end lost 4 bases, and 17 bases lay between the germline ends. Germline-derived CDR1 and CDR2 are SGHRS and YFSETQ.